The 21 T cell receptor beta chains below all came from one sample that was sequenced in a study of T cell changes during pregnancy in multiple sclerosis. TCRdb keeps only in-frame clones here, not all; method: immunoSEQ multiplex PCR. Among about 57,000 clones listed, about 85% were seen once. This specimen was CD4+ T cells from peripheral blood mononuclear cells, taken in the third trimester of pregnancy. These receptors all come from a female donor with multiple sclerosis, enrolled in a pregnancy study.

The V and J genes are TRBV11-3 and TRBJ1-1; D uncertain. The germline V gene has CDR1 SGHNT and CDR2 YENEEA. The CDR3 has 13 amino acids. Trimming shortened V by 3 bases and J by 3 bases, and 8 bases separated the two germline ends. The CDR3 sequence: CASSFSKYTEAFF. The CDR3 nucleotides read TGTGCCAGCAGCTTTAGCAAATACACTGAAGCTTTCTTT.

The chain links TRBV10-1 to TRBJ2-2, with 12 nucleotides matching TRBD2. CDR1 and CDR2 (germline): WNHNN, SYGVQD (reference sequence). Losses at the gene ends were 10 bases for V and 4 bases for J; bases not matched to a gene: 4. The CDR3 has 14 residues. CDR3 bases: TGCGCCACTAGCGGGGGGGCCGGCACCGGGGAGCTGTTTTTT. Protein product: CATSGGAGTGELFF.

This clone was recorded a few times. The genes are TRBV18 and TRBJ1-4; D unresolved. Per the germline V gene, CDR1 is KGHSH and CDR2 is LQKENI. Between the trimmed V and J ends, which lost 4 bases and 5 bases, there was a span of 8 bases. This CDR3 has 13 residues. The CDR3 spells CASSRGPNEKLFF. The CDR3 bases are TGTGCCAGCTCACGCGGCCCGAATGAAAAACTGTTTTTT.

The gene calls are TRBV30 and TRBJ1-5, with 7 positions matching TRBD1. The germline CDR1 and CDR2 sequences are GTSNPN and SVGIG (reference sequence). The CDR3 length is 15 residues. Trimming removed 0 bases from V and 3 bases from J; junction bases left unmatched: 5. The chain's CDR3 is CAWSVGTASNQPQHF. The CDR3 DNA reads as TGTGCCTGGAGTGTAGGGACAGCTTCCAATCAGCCCCAGCATTTT. The full variable domain, with the rest looked up from reference TRBV30 and TRBJ1-5, is SQTIHQWPATLVQPVGSPLSLECTVEGTSNPNLYWYRQAAGRGLQLLFYSVGIGQISSEVPQNLSASRPQDRQFILSSKKLLLSDSGFYLCAWSVGTASNQPQHFGDGTRLSIL.

This clone appeared once. V usage is TRBV19 and J usage is TRBJ1-1, with D hard to call. CDR3 size: 14 residues. Trimming took off 5 bases at V and 0 bases at J, with 10 bases between the two ends. Germline V gene lookup returns CDR1 LNHDA and CDR2 SQIVND (reference sequence). CDR3 region: CASSPFFLNTEAFF. Written as DNA, the CDR3 is TGTGCCAGTAGTCCCTTTTTTTTGAACACTGAAGCTTTCTTT.

The chain links TRBV7-2 to TRBJ1-2; D is ambiguous. Germline lookup yields CDR1 SGHTA and CDR2 FQGNSA. This CDR3 is built from 14 residues. Trimming removed 5 bases at V and 0 bases at J, with 10 bases between. In DNA form, the CDR3 reads TGTGCCAGCAGCCCCATACCTACTAACTATGGCTACACCTTC. Translation: CASSPIPTNYGYTF. Drawing the rest from reference TRBV7-2 and TRBJ1-2, the complete variable domain is GAGVSQSPSNKVTEKGKDVELRCDPISGHTALYWYRQSLGQGLEFLIYFQGNSAPDKSGLPSDRFSAERTGGSVSTLTIQRTQQEDSAVYLCASSPIPTNYGYTFGSGTRLTVV.

In this sample, this clone turned up once. This chain uses TRBV4-3 with TRBJ1-3, with no clear D. The CDR3 consists of 14 residues. Germline V gene sequence: CDR1 LGHNA, CDR2 YSLEER. V was trimmed by 1 base and J by 0 bases, leaving 4 bases between them. CDR3 sequence: CASSQGHSGNTIYF. The CDR3 DNA reads as TGCGCCAGCAGCCAAGGACACTCTGGAAACACCATATATTTT.

The V gene is TRBV19, the J gene TRBJ2-1; 8 bases agree with TRBD1. The CDR3 has 14 amino acids. V lost 3 bases to trimming and J lost 4 bases; unmatched junction nucleotides: 2. The germline gives CDR1 LNHDA, CDR2 SQIVND (reference sequence). The CDR3, as DNA: TGTGCCAGTAGTATGACAGGGGCATACAATGAGCAGTTCTTC. It is translated as CASSMTGAYNEQFF. Filled out from reference TRBV19 and TRBJ2-1, the complete variable domain reads DGGITQSPKYLFRKEGQNVTLSCEQNLNHDAMYWYRQDPGQGLRLIYYSQIVNDFQKGDIAEGYSVSREKKESFPLTVTSAQKNPTAFYLCASSMTGAYNEQFFGPGTRLTVL.

The chain employs TRBV7-9 and TRBJ1-1; possible D gene TRBD1, 5 bases. CDR3 size: 14 residues. V was cut by 4 bases and J by 4 bases, with 13 bases left in between. Germline loops: CDR1 SEHNR, CDR2 FQNEAQ (reference sequence). CDR3 coding DNA: TGTGCCAGCAGCTCGCAAGGTCAGGGCACTGAAGCTTTCTTT. Translation gives CASSSQGQGTEAFF. Full variable domain (outside the CDR3, taken from reference TRBV7-9 and TRBJ1-1): DTGVSQNPRHKITKRGQNVTFRCDPISEHNRLYWYRQTLGQGPEFLTYFQNEAQLEKSRLLSDRFSAERPKGSFSTLEIQRTEQGDSAMYLCASSSQGQGTEAFFGQGTRLTVV.

The CDR3 coding sequence is TGTGCCAGCAGCCCAGGGGGCAACTATGGCTACACCTTC. Its translation: CASSPGGNYGYTF. This rearrangement joins TRBV5-4 to TRBJ1-2; the match to TRBD1 covers 8 bases. CDR3 length: 13 amino acids. Germline V gives CDR1 SGHNT, CDR2 YYREEE (reference sequence). J was trimmed by 2 bases and V by 4 bases; bases with no gene match: 1.

V usage is TRBV27 and J usage is TRBJ2-7; 10 nucleotides agree with TRBD1. V lost 5 bases and J lost 5; bases outside the gene matches: 12. CDR1 is MNHEY, CDR2 SMNVEV, per germline (reference sequence). The CDR3 covers 16 residues. The CDR3 sequence is CASSPWPGQGLHEQYF. The CDR3 DNA sequence: TGTGCCAGCAGTCCATGGCCGGGACAGGGGCTCCACGAGCAGTACTTC.

V and J are TRBV30 and TRBJ2-2, with 10 nucleotides matching TRBD1. The length of the CDR3 is 15 residues. Germline V gene sequence: CDR1 GTSNPN, CDR2 SVGIG (reference sequence). Trimming cost V 1 base and J 6 bases; bases outside gene matches: 5. The CDR3 DNA is TGTGCCTGGAGTGCAGGGACAGGGGTTGCCGGGGAGCTGTTTTTT. Its translation is CAWSAGTGVAGELFF. Combining the CDR3 with reference TRBV30 and TRBJ2-2 gives the whole variable domain SQTIHQWPATLVQPVGSPLSLECTVEGTSNPNLYWYRQAAGRGLQLLFYSVGIGQISSEVPQNLSASRPQDRQFILSSKKLLLSDSGFYLCAWSAGTGVAGELFFGEGSRLTVL.

This sequence joins TRBV13 and TRBJ1-3; perhaps TRBD1 as D (6 bases). Germline V gene data show CDR1 as PRHDT and CDR2 as FYEKMQ (reference sequence). The CDR3 covers 16 residues. Trimming took off 5 bases at V and 1 base at J, with 15 bases between the two ends. The CDR3 nucleotides read TGTGCCAGCAGCATCGCGACAGGCCCTTCTGGAAACACCATATATTTT. As protein: CASSIATGPSGNTIYF.

The chain carries TRBV27 and TRBJ2-7; possible D gene TRBD1, 5 bases. The germline V and J ends were trimmed by 8 bases and 2 bases, with 10 bases remaining between them. This CDR3 contains 12 residues. Germline values: CDR1 MNHEY, CDR2 SMNVEV (reference sequence). CDR3 sequence (DNA): TGTGCCAGCCGGACAACCGCCTACGAGCAGTACTTC. Its protein product is CASRTTAYEQYF.

The V and J genes are TRBV30 and TRBJ2-1; D gene uncertain. Per the germline V gene, CDR1 is GTSNPN and CDR2 is SVGIG (reference sequence). Trimming removed 2 bases at V and 6 bases at J, with 17 bases between. The CDR3 runs to 15 residues. This CDR3 is CAWSSGLAYSNEQFF. The DNA of the CDR3 is TGTGCCTGGAGTTCTGGGCTTGCCTACTCCAATGAGCAGTTCTTC.

The V and J genes are TRBV12-5 and TRBJ1-4, with D possibly TRBD1 on 5 matching bases. V gave up 6 bases and J gave up 4 bases, with 15 bases separating them. The germline V gene encodes CDR1 LGHNT and CDR2 FRNRAP. The CDR3 spans 15 residues. The CDR3 nucleotides read TGTGCTAGTGGAAGGGATGACAGACTTAATGAAAAACTGTTTTTT. Encoded protein: CASGRDDRLNEKLFF.

The CDR3 is CASSPAAGFSYNEQFF. The DNA for the CDR3 is TGTGCCAGCAGCCCCGCAGCGGGCTTCTCCTACAATGAGCAGTTCTTC. The rearrangement joins TRBV7-2 to TRBJ2-1, with D maybe TRBD2 (6 bases). The CDR3 length is 16 residues. Germline CDR1 SGHTA, CDR2 FQGNSA. The germline V and J ends were trimmed by 5 bases and 0 bases, with 14 bases remaining between them.

This clone has a single count. The chain joins TRBV28 to TRBJ2-1; 7 bases line up with TRBD1. There are 13 residues in the CDR3. Per germline, CDR1 MDHEN and CDR2 SYDVKM. Trimming at V came to 5 bases and at J to 8 bases, leaving 6 bases not matched to a gene. The DNA for the CDR3 is TGTGCCAGCAGTGCCGTCGACAGGGATGAGCAGTTCTTC. Translated, it gives CASSAVDRDEQFF.

The chain recombines TRBV6-5 with TRBJ1-5; the D gene is possibly TRBD1 (6 bases). V was shortened by 4 bases and J by 2 bases, with 9 bases between the two germline ends. The CDR3 is 14 amino acids. Germline assignment: CDR1 MNHEY and CDR2 SVGAGI. Here the CDR3 DNA reads TGTGCCAGCAGTTTACAGGGTCGCAATCAGCCCCAGCATTTT. Translating gives CASSLQGRNQPQHF.

The chain carries TRBV5-6 and TRBJ2-7; 7 bases align to TRBD2. V shed 4 bases, J shed 1 base, and the junction held 8 bases outside the gene matches. The CDR3 totals 15 residues. CDR1 is SGHDT and CDR2 is YYEEEE in the germline V gene. The CDR3 coding sequence is TGTGCCAGCAGCACCACTAGCGTGCTTTCCTACGAGCAGTACTTC. This translates into CASSTTSVLSYEQYF.

This clone appeared once. V usage is TRBV30 and J usage is TRBJ1-1; 7 nucleotides agree with TRBD1. Germline-derived CDR1 and CDR2 are GTSNPN and SVGIG (reference sequence). V trimming: 2 bases; J trimming: 2 bases; junction bases outside the gene matches: 2. The CDR3 has 13 amino acids. The CDR3 protein is CAWSTGVNTEAFF. The CDR3 region has the DNA TGTGCCTGGAGTACAGGGGTCAACACTGAAGCTTTCTTT.